Reported below is one TCR beta chain. At least 5 micrograms of total RNA were extracted per sample. The authors ran a second PCR of about 6 to 11 cycles using a sample-barcoded 5' primer and a J-beta primer mix. A minimum of 2.5 million CDR3-containing paired-end reads was obtained for each sample. Using its own MiXCR run on the 5' RACE reads, TCRdb lists one record per CDR3 protein. The sample shows roughly 1,300,000 distinct CDR3 sequences, approximately 60% of them seen only once. CDR1 and CDR2 (germline): SQVTM, ANQGSEA. The J segment lost 7 bases and the V segment lost 3 bases, leaving 12 bases of the junction unmatched. The CDR3 extends over 15 amino acids. The data stem from a study of blood T cells in healthy people across ages. On the study more broadly: T cells yielded about one barcoded beta molecule per two cells through template switching.

This TCR was sampled from a man between 18 and 29 years old in good health. The sample was blood. The chain combines TRBV29-1 with TRBJ2-7; 10 bases are shared with TRBD1. This CDR3 reads CSVEDRDRGTNEQYF. The CDR3 nucleotides read TGCAGCGTTGAGGACCGGGACAGGGGCACGAATGAGCAGTACTTC.